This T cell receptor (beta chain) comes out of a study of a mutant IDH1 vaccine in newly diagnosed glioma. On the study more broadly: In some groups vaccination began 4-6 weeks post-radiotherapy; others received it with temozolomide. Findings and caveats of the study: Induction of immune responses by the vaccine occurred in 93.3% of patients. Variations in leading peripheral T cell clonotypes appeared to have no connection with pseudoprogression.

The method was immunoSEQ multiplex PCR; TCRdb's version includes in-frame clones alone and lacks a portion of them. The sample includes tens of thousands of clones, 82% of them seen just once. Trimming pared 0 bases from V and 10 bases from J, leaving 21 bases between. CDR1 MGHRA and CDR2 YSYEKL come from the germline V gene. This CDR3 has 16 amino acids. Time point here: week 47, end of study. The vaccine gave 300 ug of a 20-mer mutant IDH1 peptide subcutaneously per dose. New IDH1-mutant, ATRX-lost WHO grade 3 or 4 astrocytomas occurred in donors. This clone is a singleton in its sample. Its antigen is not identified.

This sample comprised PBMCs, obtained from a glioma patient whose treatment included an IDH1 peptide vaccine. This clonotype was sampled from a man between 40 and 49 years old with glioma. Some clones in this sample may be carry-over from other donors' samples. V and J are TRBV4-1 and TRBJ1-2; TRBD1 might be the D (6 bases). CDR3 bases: TGCGCCAGCAGCCAAGATTGGCCGAACTCCAGGGGATCCTACACCTTC. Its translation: CASSQDWPNSRGSYTF.